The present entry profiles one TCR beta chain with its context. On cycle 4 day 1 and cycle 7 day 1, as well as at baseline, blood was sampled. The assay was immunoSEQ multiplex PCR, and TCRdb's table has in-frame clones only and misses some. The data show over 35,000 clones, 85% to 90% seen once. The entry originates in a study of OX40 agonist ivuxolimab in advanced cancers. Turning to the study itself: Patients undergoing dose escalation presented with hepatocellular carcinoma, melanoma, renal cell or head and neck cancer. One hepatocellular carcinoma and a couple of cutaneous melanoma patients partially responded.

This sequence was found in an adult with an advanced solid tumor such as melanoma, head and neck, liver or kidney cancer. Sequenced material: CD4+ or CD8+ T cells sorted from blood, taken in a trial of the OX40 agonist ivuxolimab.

CDR3 amino acids: CASSGQRNTGELFF. The CDR3 coding sequence is TGTGCCAGCAGTGGCCAGAGAAACACCGGGGAGCTGTTTTTT. The chain uses TRBV2 and TRBJ2-2, with D uncertain. With 4 bases removed from V and 2 bases from J, the gap between germline ends came to 8 bases. The CDR3 is 14 residues long. CDR1 is SNHLY and CDR2 is FYNNEI in the germline V gene.